Following are 21 T cell receptor beta chains from one sample sequenced in a study of T cells in localized non-small cell lung cancer. Generated by immunoSEQ multiplex PCR, the TCRdb table keeps only in-frame clones and is missing some. The sample has 70,000 to 100,000 clones; under 95% are singletons. The material was PBMCs, obtained before any cancer treatment. The receptors stem from a woman aged 35-75 years with stage II squamous cell lung carcinoma.

This clone was detected only once. The J gene is TRBJ1-1, the V gene TRBV29-1; D gene ambiguous. Germline CDR1 is SQVTM and CDR2 is ANQGSEA. This CDR3 has 11 residues. Trimming removed 6 bases at V and 3 bases at J, with 8 bases between. The CDR3 loop reads CSVSSYTEAFF. DNA of the CDR3: TGCAGCGTCTCGAGCTACACTGAAGCTTTCTTT.

J is TRBJ2-3 and V is TRBV29-1, with 7 bases aligning to TRBD1. The CDR3 spans 17 residues. Looked up from germline, CDR1 is SQVTM and CDR2 is ANQGSEA. Trimming removed 0 bases from V and 3 bases from J; junction bases left unmatched: 12. The CDR3 sequence: CSVEDELGQPITDTQYF. The CDR3 DNA is TGCAGCGTTGAAGATGAACTGGGACAGCCCATAACAGATACGCAGTATTTT.

The chain joins TRBV25-1 to TRBJ2-7, with a possible D match to TRBD2 (6 bases). The CDR3 is 14 residues long. CDR1 is MGHDK and CDR2 is SYGVNS in the germline V gene. The germline V and J ends were trimmed by 5 bases and 1 base, with 12 bases remaining between them. The CDR3 coding sequence is TGTGCCAGCAGTCTACCGGGGAGGTCCTACGAGCAGTACTTC. Its protein is CASSLPGRSYEQYF.

This clone was observed a single time. The chain joins TRBV6-6 to TRBJ2-7; D is undetermined. The V gene's germline CDR1 is MNHNY and CDR2 SVGAGI (reference sequence). The CDR3 is 12 residues long. The ends were cut back, 10 bases at V and 5 bases at J, with 15 bases in the middle. The CDR3 DNA is TGTGCCACCCTCCTCCCACCGGACGAGCAGTACTTC. This gives the protein CATLLPPDEQYF.

CDR3: CSVVAGGNYGYTF. The CDR3, as DNA: TGCAGCGTTGTAGCAGGAGGAAACTATGGCTACACCTTC. V gene TRBV29-1 combines with J gene TRBJ1-2; D unclear. Germline V lookup: CDR1 SQVTM, CDR2 ANQGSEA. This CDR3 contains 13 residues. The V end lost 4 bases, the J end lost 2 bases, and 11 bases lay between the germline ends.

The gene calls are TRBV7-2 and TRBJ1-1; 9 nucleotides line up with TRBD1. This CDR3 has 17 amino acids. Germline assignment: CDR1 SGHTA and CDR2 FQGNSA. Losses at the gene ends were 5 bases for V and 3 bases for J; bases not matched to a gene: 13. CDR3 sequence reads: CASSLPTEQGAYTEAFF. CDR3 nucleotides: TGTGCCAGCAGCCTGCCGACGGAACAGGGGGCGTACACTGAAGCTTTCTTT.

This sequence joins TRBV30 and TRBJ1-2; TRBD1 matches at 7 bases. Looked up from germline, CDR1 is GTSNPN and CDR2 is SVGIG (reference sequence). The ends lost 5 bases at V and 3 bases at J; junction bases unmatched: 0. The CDR3 runs to 11 residues. The CDR3 sequence is CAWDRDYGYTF. CDR3 sequence (DNA): TGTGCCTGGGACAGGGACTATGGCTACACCTTC. Combining the CDR3 with reference TRBV30 and TRBJ1-2 gives the whole variable domain SQTIHQWPATLVQPVGSPLSLECTVEGTSNPNLYWYRQAAGRGLQLLFYSVGIGQISSEVPQNLSASRPQDRQFILSSKKLLLSDSGFYLCAWDRDYGYTFGSGTRLTVV.

This rearrangement joins TRBV27 to TRBJ2-7, with 7 nucleotides matching TRBD2. Per the germline V gene, CDR1 is MNHEY and CDR2 is SMNVEV (reference sequence). CDR3 size: 13 residues. V lost 8 bases and J lost 3; bases outside the gene matches: 7. The CDR3 loop reads CASARGSLYEQYF. In DNA form, the CDR3 reads TGTGCCAGCGCCCGCGGGAGTCTCTACGAGCAGTACTTC.

This chain joins TRBV18 and TRBJ2-7; possible D gene TRBD2, 6 bases. CDR1 is KGHSH and CDR2 is LQKENI in the germline V gene. V was shortened by 6 bases and J by 4 bases, with 13 bases between the two germline ends. This CDR3 contains 13 residues. CDR3 DNA: TGTGCCAGCTCTCCCGGGAGTAGGTACGAGCAGTACTTC. Its translation: CASSPGSRYEQYF.

This clone was observed once. The chain is built from TRBV30 and TRBJ2-7; D possibly corresponds to TRBD1 (6 bases). The ends were cut back, 4 bases at V and 2 bases at J, with 12 bases in the middle. There are 13 residues in the CDR3. The germline V gene encodes CDR1 GTSNPN and CDR2 SVGIG (reference sequence). The CDR3 DNA sequence: TGTGCCTGGAAGATGAGGGGGACCTACGAGCAGTACTTC. This translates into CAWKMRGTYEQYF.

The chain joins TRBV18 to TRBJ1-1; D is undetermined. V gave up 2 bases and J gave up 0 bases, with 4 bases separating them. Germline CDR1 and CDR2: KGHSH and LQKENI. The CDR3 is 13 residues long. CDR3 loop: CASSPTVNTEAFF. The CDR3 nucleotides are TGTGCCAGCTCACCAACGGTGAACACTGAAGCTTTCTTT.

V gene TRBV20-1 combines with J gene TRBJ1-2; D is unresolved. V lost 6 bases and J lost 5, with 10 bases in between. This CDR3 region has 11 residues. CDR1 is DFQATT, CDR2 SNEGSKA, per germline (reference sequence). This CDR3 reads CSANDDYGYTF. CDR3 bases: TGCAGTGCGAACGACGATTATGGCTACACCTTC.

The chain couples TRBV5-6 to TRBJ2-3; 10 nucleotides match TRBD1. This CDR3 region has 15 residues. The germline V gene has CDR1 SGHDT and CDR2 YYEEEE. The ends lost 6 bases at V and 3 bases at J; junction bases unmatched: 7. The CDR3 nucleotides are TGTGCCAGCATTCGGACAGGGGGGAGGACAGATACGCAGTATTTT. As protein: CASIRTGGRTDTQYF. Full variable domain (missing parts from reference TRBV5-6 and TRBJ2-3): DAGVTQSPTHLIKTRGQQVTLRCSPKSGHDTVSWYQQALGQGPQFIFQYYEEEERQRGNFPDRFSGHQFPNYSSELNVNALLLGDSALYLCASIRTGGRTDTQYFGPGTRLTVL.

This sequence joins TRBV28 and TRBJ2-2; D uncertain. This CDR3 is built from 14 residues. Per the germline V gene, CDR1 is MDHEN and CDR2 is SYDVKM. Between the trimmed V and J ends, which lost 2 bases and 3 bases, there was a span of 7 bases. The CDR3 loop is CASSLEAYTGELFF. As DNA, the CDR3 is TGTGCCAGCAGTTTAGAAGCGTACACCGGGGAGCTGTTTTTT.

The rearrangement uses TRBV5-4 and TRBJ1-1, with D uncertain. The CDR3 is 14 residues long. V was clipped by 3 bases and J by 0 bases, with 9 bases between them. CDR1 and CDR2 (germline): SGHNT, YYREEE (reference sequence). The CDR3 sequence: CASSSGFMNTEAFF. CDR3 DNA sequence: TGTGCCAGCAGCTCAGGTTTCATGAACACTGAAGCTTTCTTT.

As regards this clone: This specimen includes other DNA sequences encoding the same CDR3. The chain couples TRBV7-2 to TRBJ1-2, with D tentatively TRBD1 (5 bases). The CDR3 length is 13 residues. Trimming removed 1 base at V and 2 bases at J, with 5 bases between. Germline CDR1 and CDR2: SGHTA and FQGNSA. The DNA of the CDR3 is TGTGCCAGCAGCTTAGGACAGAACTATGGCTACACCTTC. Translating gives CASSLGQNYGYTF.

V is TRBV15 and J is TRBJ1-2, with a possible D match to TRBD1 (5 bases). This CDR3 region has 16 residues. Germline V gene data show CDR1 as LNHNV and CDR2 as YYDKDF (reference sequence). The ends were cut back, 1 base at V and 8 bases at J, with 20 bases in the middle. The CDR3 region is CATSRVPTHGGSGYTF. The CDR3, as DNA: TGTGCCACCAGCAGAGTCCCGACACATGGGGGTTCAGGCTACACCTTC.

The J gene is TRBJ1-5, the V gene TRBV28; 8 bases match TRBD1. Germline V CDR1 and CDR2: MDHEN, SYDVKM. The junction had 8 bases not matched to a gene; V was cut back by 5 bases and J by 5 bases. This CDR3 region has 15 residues. This chain's CDR3 is CASSGGQAGHQPQHF. CDR3 nucleotide sequence: TGTGCCAGCAGTGGGGGACAGGCCGGGCATCAGCCCCAGCATTTT.

The chain uses TRBV11-3 and TRBJ2-3; D gene uncertain. Germline V gene sequence: CDR1 SGHNT, CDR2 YENEEA. The CDR3 spans 13 residues. The ends were cut back, 5 bases at V and 6 bases at J, with 12 bases in the middle. Here the CDR3 reads CASSPRTLDTQYF. The DNA for the CDR3 is TGTGCCAGCAGCCCGAGGACCTTGGATACGCAGTATTTT. The variable domain in full, completed from reference TRBV11-3 and TRBJ2-3, reads EAGVVQSPRYKIIEKKQPVAFWCNPISGHNTLYWYLQNLGQGPELLIRYENEEAVDDSQLPKDRFSAERLKGVDSTLKIQPAELGDSAVYLCASSPRTLDTQYFGPGTRLTVL.

The rearrangement links TRBV19 to TRBJ1-4; D is uncertain. Germline loops: CDR1 LNHDA, CDR2 SQIVND (reference sequence). The CDR3 is 15 residues long. V shed 3 bases and J shed 4 bases, with 12 bases lying between them. The CDR3 reads CASSIGWRNNEKLFF. Written as DNA, the CDR3 is TGTGCCAGTAGTATCGGGTGGAGAAATAATGAAAAACTGTTTTTT. The full variable domain, with the rest looked up from reference TRBV19 and TRBJ1-4, is DGGITQSPKYLFRKEGQNVTLSCEQNLNHDAMYWYRQDPGQGLRLIYYSQIVNDFQKGDIAEGYSVSREKKESFPLTVTSAQKNPTAFYLCASSIGWRNNEKLFFGSGTQLSVL.

This clone was counted a few times. This sequence joins TRBV6-1 and TRBJ2-3; 12 nucleotides agree with TRBD2. Germline loops: CDR1 MNHNS, CDR2 SASEGT. Trimming took 6 bases from V and 4 from J; bases not matched to a gene: 5. CDR3 length: 15 amino acids. CDR3 bases: TGTGCCAGCAGGGTACTAGCGGGGGGTGCAGATACGCAGTATTTT. It is translated as CASRVLAGGADTQYF.